This T cell receptor (beta chain) was documented in a study of Ad26.COV2.S vaccination and SARS-CoV-2 variants. Study-level findings and limits: Overall T cell responses may have been underestimated by the analyses of TCR breadth and depth. Non-spike TCR breadth was similar in vaccine and placebo recipients.

Trimming left V 2 bases short and J 5 bases short, with 10 bases between. Germline V lookup: CDR1 SGHTA, CDR2 FQGTGA. CDR3 length: 14 residues. Note on this clone: Its matching antigen is unknown.

Produced via immunoSEQ multiplex PCR; TCRdb's table is partial and in-frame only. The top ten hold over 4.5% of the sample, which has about 180,000 clones, roughly nine tenths seen once. The TCR was taken from a human donor who had recovered from COVID-19. The sample consisted of peripheral blood, taken after recovery from COVID-19. V is TRBV7-3 and J is TRBJ2-1; D perhaps matches TRBD2 (6 bases). The CDR3 spells CASSLQLADNEQFF. The CDR3 DNA follows: TGTGCCAGCAGCTTACAATTAGCGGACAATGAGCAGTTCTTC.